This T cell receptor (beta chain) is from a study of cytomegalovirus exposure and HLA in healthy donors (dated by TCRdb to the late 2010s). Broadly, across the study: According to an earlier analysis of 550 to 700 of the donors, about 190 million T cells yielded over 100 million unique TCR beta sequences and about 280 Gb of sequence data. Every repertoire in the discovery cohort had been generated on one and the same sequencing platform. The study profiled the T cell repertoires of some 610 subjects by immunosequencing and related them to cytomegalovirus serostatus. On average, around 200,000 unique TCR beta nucleotide sequences were sequenced per donor among several hundred genotyped donors of the cohort, with roughly 20% of those sequences being non-productive. Donor age, sex, ethnicity and CMV serostatus were collected together with the repertoire data. The study combined high-throughput TCR immunosequencing, statistical association of individual TCRs with disease status, and machine learning to predict cytomegalovirus infection status. Genome-wide SNP genotypes for about 65% of the roughly 670 donors were used in a later genetic analysis, which treated that subset as a discovery cohort. In a later analysis, previously published TCR beta repertoires from some 640 donors were re-analyzed and high-resolution HLA genotyping was added so that TCR occurrence patterns could be studied. An early release that covered some 630 HLA-typed donors contained around 300 gigabases of sequencing data and roughly 84 million unique TCR sequences. Roughly five DR-DQ haplotypes were handled as single units for association and clustering because linkage in the cohort was strong. Rather than drawing on any new phenotypic data, the later analysis identified candidate immune exposures from TCR beta sequences and the way those sequences occurred across donors. HLA typing covered class I and class II loci at four-digit resolution. The number of typed donors differed by locus: about 629-640 for A, B, C, DRB1 and DQB1; 522 for DQA1; fewer than 610 for DPA1; and around 490 for DPB1. The study was designed to test whether signatures of past pathogen exposure could be identified by cataloging public T cell receptors. In an earlier analysis of a few hundred of the donors, high-throughput TCR beta sequencing was used to judge whether each TCR beta V gene segment behaved as functional or pseudogenic. Along with the roughly 710-subject first cohort, a separate validation cohort of 120 different subjects was used. Of the roughly 400 genotyped donors, approximately 83% fell in the genetic ancestry cluster associated with self-reported Caucasian donors. What the study reported, not specific to this receptor: Because HLA typing was unavailable for some donors at each locus, only the typed subset was used in association tests. In the study, around 150 TCR beta chains were listed as associated with cytomegalovirus. Over 15 rarely observed V segments, including chromosome 9 orphons, were excluded from the earlier analysis of approximately 600 of the donors because counts were too low. Most TCR sequences were seen in very few donors, while some public TCRs were found in many individuals. The only immune exposure information available for the cohort was CMV serostatus. A later analysis found that most CMV-associated TCR beta chains appeared HLA-restricted, with HLA associations seemingly driven largely by CMV exposure. In a later analysis, 16,951 TCR beta sequences were associated with specific HLA alleles at a false discovery rate of 0.05. Broadly in line with IMGT annotations, most TCR beta V segments showed up in productive rearrangements about 87% or about 30% of the time in an earlier analysis of some 590 of the donors. In a later genetic analysis, fewer N-insertions in productive TCRs were reported among donors in an Asian-associated ancestry cluster than the approximately 630-donor mean. Sequencing depth was assumed to be roughly uniform across donors in the presence/absence analyses, though that assumption may not hold. A cluster of highly shared sequence variants was judged likely to be a technical artifact of the sequencing pipeline. In a later analysis, HLA-associated TCR beta chains showed more clonal expansion and lower generation probabilities than non-associated chains that were equally common. In a later analysis, TCR association rates were found to vary across HLA loci, with the most associated TCRs seen for DRB1 alleles and the fewest for HLA-C alleles. Linkage disequilibrium might explain the correlated functional status among segregating V segments, but an unknown experimental factor could not be ruled out. The authors suggested that the approach could potentially be generalized to other disease states and immunological phenotypes. In this cohort, only TCR beta chains were sequenced, and detectable features were limited by the absence of alpha or paired-chain data. A further reported finding was that TCR beta sequences accurately predicted the HLA-A and HLA-B alleles for most subjects in the first cohort. Strong co-occurrence of HLA alleles, especially DR and DQ, made assigning TCR associations to individual alleles difficult. According to a later analysis, parvovirus B19, influenza, CMV and Epstein-Barr virus appeared linked to several top co-occurrence clusters. The classifier was reported to diagnose cytomegalovirus status with high specificity and sensitivity in both the original and validation cohorts. In vitro tests confirmed that a few of the cytomegalovirus-associated TCR beta chains recognize cytomegalovirus antigens. A later genetic analysis associated a missense DCLRE1C variant with V-gene and J-gene trimming of TCR beta chains, and an independent cohort replicated the association.

The cohort comprised 666 healthy bone marrow donors. At the time of sampling, all cohort members were nominally healthy, though unrecorded immune exposures were likely present. The donor was CMV seronegative and belonged to the group of 320 or so seronegative cohort members. A peripheral blood sample was collected from each donor, and TCR beta sequencing was performed on peripheral blood mononuclear cells. The Qiagen DNeasy Blood Extraction Kit was used to extract genomic DNA from the blood cell samples. Details on this clone: Its antigen is still unknown. No base-level quality is on record; no much larger clone is a single base apart.

Library construction relied on the immunoSEQ multiplex PCR assay. For the multiplex PCR, a mixture combining 60 forward primers for TCR Vbeta segments and 13 reverse primers for TCR Jbeta segments was used. A multiplex PCR assay on genomic DNA amplified the CDR3 region of rearranged TCR beta genes. Amplified TCR beta libraries were sequenced as 87-base-pair reads on the Illumina HiSeq System. In the source study's methods: A later analysis tallied 75 million to 95 million unique TCR beta chains across the 600 to 700 repertoires, and around 10 million of those chains were shared by two or more donors. Raw reads were error-corrected and collapsed into unique sequences by a nearest-neighbor algorithm in which closely related sequences were merged to remove PCR and sequencing errors. Alignment of CDR3 sequences to IMGT reference sequences was used to assign V, D and J gene segments. Each retained sequence needed at least a six-nucleotide match to both a V gene segment and a J gene segment. Rearrangements were classified as productive when the CDR3 lacked stop codons and remained in frame with V and J, and all other rearrangements were classified as non-productive. Following IMGT convention, CDR3 was defined as the stretch from the second conserved V-encoded cysteine to the conserved J-encoded phenylalanine. In an earlier analysis of roughly 580 of the donors, sequences lacking an unambiguous match to a single V gene segment were excluded. An earlier analysis of 587 of the donors called V segments functional above 56.7% productive rearrangements and segregating when the between-donor standard deviation exceeded 5%. A statistical classification framework was developed to diagnose cytomegalovirus status using the catalog of TCR beta chain sequences. A later analysis assigned V and J genes by comparing TCR nucleotide sequences with IMGT/GENE-DB human TR gene sequences. Using the TCRdist pipeline, a later analysis assigned CDR3 sequences along with most-parsimonious VDJ recombination scenarios. In a later analysis, each TCR beta chain was defined by its CDR3 amino acid sequence together with its V-gene family, and reads lacking a unique V-gene family were excluded. As a way to deal with suspected cross-contamination and a sequencing artifact, a later analysis dropped over 550 nucleotide sequences that were highly shared and had low generation probability. A later analysis calculated a clonal expansion index for each public chain from normalized within-repertoire ranks of inferred template counts. In a later analysis, generation probabilities were computed using a VDJ recombination model fitted to out-of-frame rearrangements, and the results were checked against IGoR. In a later analysis, TCR-TCR, TCR-HLA and TCR-CMV co-occurrence was scored with hypergeometric tests, and a repertoire-size bias correction was applied to TCR pairs. A later analysis estimated false discovery rates by permuting HLA or CMV assignments 20 times. In a later analysis, co-occurring TCRs were grouped using DBSCAN, with TCRdist sequence similarity added in when clustering inside HLA-allele-positive subsets. For co-occurrence clustering, repertoires with fewer than 30,000 or more than 120,000 public chains were excluded, along with roughly 5 repertoires with anomalous nucleotide sharing. TCRdb stores this immuneACCESS table with in-frame sequences only. Part of the clones is absent; in the studies checked, under half of the shortfall reflects unresolved V genes, and no reason is known for the rest. V, J and clone size reflect that table, while D and trimming were determined from the DNA. This sample holds roughly 98,000 clones; roughly four fifths were observed only once. Approximately 8% of the sample comes from the top ten.

The sequencing sample was made of PBMCs. This sequence originates from a female donor in good health and CMV-seronegative.

The CDR3 loop reads CAMGTGTQQETQYF. DNA sequence: TGTGCCATGGGGACAGGGACCCAACAAGAGACCCAGTACTTC. This chain joins TRBV6-6 to TRBJ2-5; a stretch of 9 junction bases matches TRBD1. CDR1 and CDR2 (MNHNY, SVGAGI) derive from the germline V gene (reference sequence). Trimmed from V: 10 bases; trimmed from J: 2 bases; junction bases lacking a gene match: 8. Taken from cysteine to phenylalanine, the CDR3 has 14 residues. Just the 42-base CDR3 DNA is kept, in frame starting at base 1.